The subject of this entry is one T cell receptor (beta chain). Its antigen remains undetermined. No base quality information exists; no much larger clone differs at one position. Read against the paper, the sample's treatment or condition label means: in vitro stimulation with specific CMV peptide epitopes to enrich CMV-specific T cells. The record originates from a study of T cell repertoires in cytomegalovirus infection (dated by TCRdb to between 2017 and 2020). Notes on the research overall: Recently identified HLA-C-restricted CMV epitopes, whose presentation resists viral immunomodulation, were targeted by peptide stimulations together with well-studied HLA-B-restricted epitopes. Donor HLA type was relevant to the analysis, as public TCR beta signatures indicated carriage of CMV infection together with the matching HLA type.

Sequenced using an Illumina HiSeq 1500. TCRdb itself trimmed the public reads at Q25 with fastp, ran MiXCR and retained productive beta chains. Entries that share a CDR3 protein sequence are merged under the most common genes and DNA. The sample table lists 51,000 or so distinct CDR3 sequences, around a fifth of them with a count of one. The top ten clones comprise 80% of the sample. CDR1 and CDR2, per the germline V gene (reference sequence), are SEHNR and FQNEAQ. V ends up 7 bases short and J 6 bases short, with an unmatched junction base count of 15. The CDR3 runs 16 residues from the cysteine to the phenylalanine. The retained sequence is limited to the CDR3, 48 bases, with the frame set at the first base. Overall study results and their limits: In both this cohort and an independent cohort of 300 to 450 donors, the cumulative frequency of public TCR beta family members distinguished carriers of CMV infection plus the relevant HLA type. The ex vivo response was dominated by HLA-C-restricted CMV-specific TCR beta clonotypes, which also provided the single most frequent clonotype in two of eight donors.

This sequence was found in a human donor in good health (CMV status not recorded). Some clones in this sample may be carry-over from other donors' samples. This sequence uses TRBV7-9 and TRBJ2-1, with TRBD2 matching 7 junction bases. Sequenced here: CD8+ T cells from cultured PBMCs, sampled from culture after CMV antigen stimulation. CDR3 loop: CASTKRKAGEGNEQFF. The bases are TGTGCCAGCACCAAAAGAAAGGCGGGGGAAGGCAATGAGCAGTTCTTC.